This passage covers 15 T cell receptor beta chains from one sample sequenced in a study of post-analysis software for immune sequencing data. Study conclusions and caveats: The five TRBV segments detected at higher frequency in patients than in controls included TRBV5-6, TRBV5-1 and TRBV20-1.

The antigens of these receptors remain unknown. Presence of unique molecular identifiers characterized the TCR beta cDNA libraries. TCRdb analysed the PCR reads with MiXCR anew, one entry per CDR3 protein. The repertoire holds around 250,000 distinct CDR3 sequences, with 36% as singletons. Sequenced input: blood. All receptors come from a girl between 5 and 17 years old with multiple sclerosis.

The chain joins TRBV12-3 or TRBV12-4 to TRBJ2-6; the D is unclear. The V and J ends lost 6 bases and 0 bases respectively, with 9 bases between them. CDR3 length: 15 residues. The CDR3 DNA reads as TGTGCCAGCAGAAAAAAGGGCTCTGGGGCCAACGTCCTGACTTTC. The encoded protein is CASRKKGSGANVLTF.

The rearrangement uses TRBV10-3 and TRBJ2-3, with D unresolved. The germline gives CDR1 ENHRY, CDR2 SYGVKD. The CDR3 contains 15 residues. V was shortened by 3 bases and J by 3 bases, with 13 bases between the two germline ends. CDR3 DNA sequence: TGTGCCATCAGTGATTTGGACGGCGCAACAGATACGCAGTATTTT. It is translated as CAISDLDGATDTQYF.

In its sample, this clonotype was seen many times. CDR3 protein: CASSLVVGATSGHNEQFF. DNA for the CDR3: TGCGCCAGCAGCTTGGTAGTCGGGGCGACTAGTGGCCACAATGAGCAGTTCTTC. The chain links TRBV5-1 to TRBJ2-1; TRBD2 is a possible D gene (6 bases). The V gene's germline CDR1 is SGHRS and CDR2 YFSETQ. Trimming stripped 0 bases from V and 5 bases from J, with 21 bases between. The CDR3 is made up of 18 amino acids.

This clonotype has at least ten counts. The chain is built from TRBV20-1 and TRBJ1-5; a weak D match, TRBD1 (5 bases). Germline CDR1 and CDR2: DFQATT and SNEGSKA (reference sequence). CDR3 length equals 15 residues. V lost 4 bases and J 0 bases, leaving 13 bases between the germline ends. The CDR3 region has the DNA TGCAGTGCTAATAACAGGCTCCTTAGCAATCAGCCCCAGCATTTT. Protein product: CSANNRLLSNQPQHF.

This clonotype was recorded many times. This sequence joins TRBV28 and TRBJ1-1, with 8 bases identical to TRBD1. This CDR3 is built from 14 residues. CDR1 and CDR2 (germline): MDHEN, SYDVKM. J was trimmed by 6 bases and V by 7 bases; bases with no gene match: 10. The CDR3 bases are TGTGCCAGCAACCAGGACAGGGTTAAGGCTGAAGCTTTCTTT. This codes for CASNQDRVKAEAFF.

There are many counts of this clonotype. The chain joins TRBV29-1 to TRBJ2-3; no clear D. The CDR3 has 13 amino acids. Trimming removed 5 bases at V and 6 bases at J, with 15 bases between. Germline-derived CDR1 and CDR2 are SQVTM and ANQGSEA. CDR3 nucleotide sequence: TGCAGCGTTCGAGGTGCCGGTCCTGATACGCAGTATTTT. Translated, it gives CSVRGAGPDTQYF.

This clonotype has at least ten counts. V usage is TRBV20-1 and J usage is TRBJ1-2; 12 bases fit TRBD1. CDR1 DFQATT and CDR2 SNEGSKA come from the germline V gene (reference sequence). The CDR3 is 15 residues long. The V gene end was trimmed by 1 base and the J gene end by 7 bases; junction bases not matched to a gene: 7. The DNA for the CDR3 is TGCAGTGCTAGAGTTCCCCGGGACAGGGGGCTTGGCTACACCTTC. Translation gives CSARVPRDRGLGYTF.

This clonotype was observed a handful of times. V usage is TRBV12-3 or TRBV12-4 and J usage is TRBJ1-4, with a possible D match to TRBD1 (5 bases). CDR3 length: 13 residues. Trimming left V 3 bases short and J 11 bases short, with 13 bases between. CDR3 region: CASSLGWGLKLFF. DNA for the CDR3: TGTGCCAGCAGTTTGGGTTGGGGACTGAAACTGTTTTTT.

The chain couples TRBV6-5 to TRBJ2-1; 7 nucleotides line up with TRBD1. Matching the DNA end better, TRBJ2-7 makes the J call doubtful. CDR3 length: 15 residues. The germline V gene has CDR1 MNHEY and CDR2 SVGAGI. CDR3 DNA: TGTGCCAGCTGCCGACCGGGACAGTGTTACAATGAGCAGTACTTC. Encoded protein: CASCRPGQCYNEQYF.

Comments on this clonotype: Compared with germline, one end of the junction differs, possibly owing to a read error. The chain couples TRBV12-3 or TRBV12-4 to TRBJ2-3; D is possibly TRBD2 (6 bases). The CDR3 covers 14 residues. Written as DNA, the CDR3 is TGTGCCACCAGGCGCGGGATGAGCGCAGATACGCAATATTTT. Its translation is CATRRGMSADTQYF.

This clonotype was observed at least ten times. The rearrangement links TRBV12-3 or TRBV12-4 to TRBJ1-1; D is ambiguous. CDR3 length: 13 residues. The V end was cut by 6 bases, the J end by 0 bases, with 8 bases between. The CDR3 is CASSWTVNTEAFF. DNA for the CDR3: TGTGCCAGCAGCTGGACGGTGAACACTGAAGCTTTCTTT.

The chain carries TRBV20-1 and TRBJ2-7; 12 positions match TRBD2. Gene TRBJ2-4 matches the end of the DNA better, so the J call may be wrong. This CDR3 comprises 16 residues. The germline V gene has CDR1 DFQATT and CDR2 SNEGSKA (reference sequence). Here the CDR3 reads CSAYPRLAGESSIQYF. CDR3 DNA: TGCAGTGCCTACCCACGACTAGCGGGAGAGTCTAGCATTCAGTACTTC.

V is TRBV9 and J is TRBJ2-7; perhaps TRBD2 as D (6 bases). Trimming stripped 4 bases from V and 5 bases from J, with 19 bases between. Germline loops: CDR1 SGDLS, CDR2 YYNGEE. This CDR3 spans 15 amino acids. The CDR3 loop reads CASSPRLSTSNEQYF. The CDR3 region has the DNA TGTGCCAGCAGCCCACGACTCTCCACTAGCAACGAGCAGTACTTC.

About this clonotype itself: Since a much larger clone is just one base distant, this may be a read error. The gene calls are TRBV11-1 and TRBJ2-7; 7 nucleotides agree with TRBD2. Trimming cost V 4 bases and J 1 base; bases outside gene matches: 7. Germline CDR1 is SGHAT and CDR2 is FQDESV (reference sequence). The CDR3 loop spans 15 amino acids. The CDR3 here is CASSWAGVGSYEQYF. In DNA form, the CDR3 reads TGTGCCAGCAGCTGGGCGGGAGTGGGGTCCTACGAGCAGTACTTC.

Notes on this clonotype: A much more abundant neighbour one base away suggests this may be a read error. The rearrangement joins TRBV20-1 to TRBJ1-1, with D possibly being TRBD1 (5 bases). Germline V gene sequence: CDR1 DFQATT, CDR2 SNEGSKA (reference sequence). This CDR3 is built from 14 residues. Trimming pared 5 bases from V and 4 bases from J, leaving 17 bases between. The CDR3 spells CSARQTAPSTEAFF. CDR3 in DNA: TGCAGTGCTCGTCAGACAGCTCCGAGCACTGAAGCTTTCTTT.